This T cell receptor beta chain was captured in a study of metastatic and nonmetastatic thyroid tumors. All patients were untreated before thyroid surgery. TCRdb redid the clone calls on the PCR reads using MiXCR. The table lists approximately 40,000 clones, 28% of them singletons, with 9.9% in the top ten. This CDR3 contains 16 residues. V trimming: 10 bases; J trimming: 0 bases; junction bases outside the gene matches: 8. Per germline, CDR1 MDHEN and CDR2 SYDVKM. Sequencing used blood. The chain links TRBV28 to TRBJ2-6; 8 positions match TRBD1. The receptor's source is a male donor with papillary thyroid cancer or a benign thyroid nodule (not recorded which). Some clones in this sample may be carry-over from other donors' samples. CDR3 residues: CATGTGSTSGANVLTF. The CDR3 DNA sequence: TGTGCCACCGGGACAGGTTCGACCTCTGGGGCCAACGTCCTGACTTTC. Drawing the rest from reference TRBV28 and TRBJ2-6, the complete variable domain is DVKVTQSSRYLVKRTGEKVFLECVQDMDHENMFWYRQDPGLGLRLIYFSYDVKMKEKGDIPEGYSVSREKKERFSLILESASTNQTSMYLCATGTGSTSGANVLTFGAGSRLTVL.